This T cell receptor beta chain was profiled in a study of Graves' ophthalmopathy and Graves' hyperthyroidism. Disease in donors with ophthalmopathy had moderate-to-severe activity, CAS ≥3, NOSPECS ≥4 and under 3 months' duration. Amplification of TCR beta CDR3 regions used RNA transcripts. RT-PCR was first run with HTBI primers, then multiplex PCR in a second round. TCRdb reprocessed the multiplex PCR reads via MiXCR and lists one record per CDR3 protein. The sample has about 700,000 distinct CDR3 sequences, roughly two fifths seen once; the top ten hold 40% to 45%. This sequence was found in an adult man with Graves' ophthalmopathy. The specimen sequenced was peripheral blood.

CDR3 nucleotides: TGTGCCAGCAGCGTAGACAGCACCTTTAATTCACCCCTCCACTTT. Its protein is CASSVDSTFNSPLHF. The rearrangement uses TRBV9 and TRBJ1-6; no reliable D call. The germline CDR1 and CDR2 sequences are SGDLS and YYNGEE. V dropped 0 bases and J dropped 6 bases, with 10 bases sitting between them. The CDR3 spans 15 residues.